These 12 T cell receptor beta chains originate from one sample sequenced in a study of identical twins. One entry per CDR3 protein results from TCRdb running MiXCR on the 5' RACE reads. This table has around 470,000 distinct CDR3 sequences, approximately 15% appearing once. The sample also formed part of further work on yellow fever vaccine responses in identical twins.

The sequencing input was CD4+ T cells sorted from blood. The receptors originated from a woman under 30 in good health.

The sample holds a few counts of this clonotype. J is TRBJ1-1 and V is TRBV11-2, with unresolved D. Germline V gene sequence: CDR1 SGHAT, CDR2 FQNNGV. Trimming took 1 base from V and 1 from J, leaving 7 bases between them. The CDR3 covers 14 residues. Written as DNA, the CDR3 is TGTGCCAGCAGCTTAGGCAGACGGAACACTGAAGCTTTCTTT. Amino acids: CASSLGRRNTEAFF.

The rearrangement uses TRBV28 and TRBJ2-3; 7 positions agree with TRBD1. The V gene's germline CDR1 is MDHEN and CDR2 SYDVKM. The CDR3 has 16 residues. V lost 6 bases to trimming and J lost 1 base; unmatched junction nucleotides: 10. The CDR3, as DNA: TGTGCCAGCAGGCTGCCTACCGGGACAGGCACAGATACGCAGTATTTT. Its translation is CASRLPTGTGTDTQYF.

This clonotype was picked up a small number of times. The junction departs from the called germline gene at one end, perhaps through a read error. The chain combines TRBV6-5 with TRBJ2-5, with D possibly TRBD1 on 6 matching bases. The CDR3 covers 11 residues. Germline V gene sequence: CDR1 MNHEY, CDR2 SVGAGI. The CDR3 DNA reads as TGTGCCAGCACCGCCGGGACATCCCTAAACTTC. Its translation is CASTAGTSLNF.

The chain couples TRBV4-2 to TRBJ2-3; the D gene is possibly TRBD2 (9 bases). Trimming shortened V by 5 bases and J by 0 bases, and 15 bases separated the two germline ends. The germline V gene has CDR1 LGHNA and CDR2 YNFKEQ. The length of the CDR3 is 16 residues. CDR3 region: CASSASGTGSTDTQYF. In nucleotides, the CDR3 is TGTGCCAGCAGCGCTAGCGGGACAGGTAGCACAGATACGCAGTATTTT.

This clonotype was counted between two and nine times. The chain links TRBV5-6 to TRBJ2-1; 11 bases line up with TRBD1. Per germline, CDR1 SGHDT and CDR2 YYEEEE. V lost 1 base, J lost 7 bases, and 13 bases stayed unmatched. This CDR3 contains 18 residues. CDR3 residues: CASSLLLSGTGGGNEQFF. The CDR3 DNA follows: TGTGCCAGCAGCTTGCTGCTATCCGGGACAGGGGGTGGGAATGAGCAGTTCTTC.

The CDR3 DNA reads as TGTGCCAGCAGTACGGGACAGGGGCCTAATGAAAAACTGTTTTTT. It codes for CASSTGQGPNEKLFF. The V call is TRBV2, the J call TRBJ1-4; 10 bases fit TRBD1. V lost 5 bases and J lost 3; bases outside the gene matches: 3. Germline CDR1 and CDR2: SNHLY and FYNNEI. The CDR3 sequence is 15 residues long.

This rearrangement joins TRBV7-2 to TRBJ2-1; D is undetermined. The CDR3 spans 12 residues. Trimming removed 5 bases at V and 9 bases at J, with 11 bases between. Per germline, CDR1 SGHTA and CDR2 FQGNSA. The CDR3 DNA is TGTGCCAGCAGCGCTCCGTGGGGTGAGCAGTTCTTC. Encoded protein: CASSAPWGEQFF.

The sample holds a few counts of this clonotype. The chain combines TRBV5-1 with TRBJ2-3, with 9 bases matching TRBD2. There are 16 residues in the CDR3. Germline trimming cut 0 bases from V and 4 bases from J; bases unmatched to any gene: 6. The germline gives CDR1 SGHRS, CDR2 YFSETQ. CDR3 in amino acids: CASSLESGGFADTQYF. Written as DNA, the CDR3 is TGCGCCAGCAGCTTGGAGAGCGGGGGGTTCGCAGATACGCAGTATTTT.

This clonotype was observed a handful of times. The chain employs TRBV20-1 and TRBJ2-7, with D maybe TRBD1 (5 bases). CDR1 and CDR2 (germline): DFQATT, SNEGSKA (reference sequence). V dropped 4 bases and J dropped 5 bases, with 12 bases sitting between them. This CDR3 has 12 residues. The CDR3 spells CSAIQGRNEQYF. The DNA for the CDR3 is TGCAGTGCTATTCAGGGAAGGAACGAGCAGTACTTC.

This clonotype was observed a few times. This chain links TRBV5-1 with TRBJ2-7; D is ambiguous. V lost 0 bases, J lost 2 bases, and 18 bases lay in between. This CDR3 comprises 17 residues. CDR1 is SGHRS, CDR2 YFSETQ, per germline. The CDR3 loop is CASSLVLQSVSPYEQYF. The CDR3 coding sequence is TGCGCCAGCAGCTTGGTGTTGCAGAGTGTTTCCCCCTACGAGCAGTACTTC.

The gene calls are TRBV20-1 and TRBJ1-2, with 9 bases fitting TRBD1. Germline V gene data show CDR1 as DFQATT and CDR2 as SNEGSKA (reference sequence). The CDR3 has 12 amino acids. Losses at the gene ends were 6 bases for V and 4 bases for J; bases not matched to a gene: 3. The CDR3 loop is CSAGTGLYGYTF. CDR3 nucleotides: TGCAGTGCAGGGACAGGGCTCTATGGCTACACCTTC.

The rearrangement links TRBV7-9 to TRBJ2-1; D gene unclear. The CDR3 contains 14 residues. V was shortened by 0 bases and J by 5 bases, with 8 bases between the two germline ends. Per the germline V gene, CDR1 is SEHNR and CDR2 is FQNEAQ (reference sequence). This CDR3 reads CASSLALTDNEQFF. In DNA form, the CDR3 reads TGTGCCAGCAGCTTAGCGCTCACGGACAATGAGCAGTTCTTC.